Detailed here is one T cell receptor (beta chain). The antigen is unknown. The data were taken from a study of beta chain features in type 1 diabetes. Overall study results and limits: TCRB CDR3s from Type 1 diabetes patients were moderately but significantly shorter in all four CD4+ subsets.

Reverse transcribing all isolated RNA meant expressed TCRB transcripts were sequenced. Millions of reads, on average, came from each naive, central memory and regulatory T cell sample. The table came from immunoSEQ multiplex PCR; TCRdb's copy has only in-frame clones and leaves some out. This sample carries over 150,000 clones, around 7.8% of them seen once, and the ten largest clones take about 0.9%. Trimming cost V 6 bases and J 8 bases; bases outside gene matches: 10. CDR1 is MNHEY and CDR2 is SVGAGI in the germline V gene. The CDR3 covers 15 residues. This receptor was identified in a woman in her forties with type 1 diabetes. The chain uses TRBV6-5 and TRBJ2-1; 10 bases are shared with TRBD2. Sequenced input: central memory CD4+ T cells from blood. The CDR3 DNA is TGTGCCAGCAGGCCCGGGACTAGCGTCCGTGATGAGCAGTTCTTC. Translating it yields CASRPGTSVRDEQFF.